A selection of T cell receptor beta chains follows, all from one sample in a study of regulatory T cells in long-lasting Graves disease. MiXCR, run by TCRdb on the multiplex PCR reads, gives a single entry per CDR3 protein. The sample lists approximately 360,000 distinct CDR3 sequences, 20% to 25% seen once, with about 27% in the top ten. Specimen: peripheral blood mononuclear cells (PBMCs), collected when the disease was refractory, from a patient treated with antithyroid drugs. All receptors derive from a woman aged 40 to 55 with Graves disease. CDR3s include the opening cysteine and the closing phenylalanine or tryptophan. The D gene is left open where the match is weak. A row's size may be missing; if present it is once, few, many or a size class.

V	size	J	D	CDR3	DNA
TRBV6-9	many	TRBJ2-5	TRBD1	CASSYSGDRGEETQYF	TGTGCCAGCAGTTACTCAGGGGACAGGGGAGAAGAGACCCAGTACTTC
TRBV2	once	TRBJ2-1	TRBD2	CASNRLGLADVYNEQFF	TGTGCCAGCAATAGACTCGGACTAGCGGATGTCTACAATGAGCAGTTCTTC
TRBV28	many	TRBJ1-1	.	CATEMNTEAFF	TGTGCCACCGAGATGAACACTGAAGCTTTCTTT
TRBV7-9	.	TRBJ2-2	TRBD2	CASSSRLAVNTGELFF	TGTGCCAGCAGCTCCCGACTAGCGGTGAACACCGGGGAGCTGTTTTTT
TRBV24-1	once	TRBJ2-3	TRBD2	CATSAGVAGGTDTQYF	TGTGCCACCAGTGCGGGAGTAGCGGGAGGCACAGATACGCAGTATTTT
TRBV20-1	.	TRBJ2-7	.	CSAIRPLTNEQYF	TGCAGTGCTATACGCCCCTTGACGAATGAGCAGTACTTC
TRBV19	many	TRBJ2-1	.	CASNPGLHLNEQFF	TGTGCCAGTAACCCGGGACTGCACCTCAATGAGCAGTTCTTC
TRBV7-3	few	TRBJ2-5	TRBD2	CASSLGAGEGETQYF	TGTGCCAGCAGTTTGGGTGCGGGAGAGGGGGAGACCCAGTACTTC
TRBV9	once	TRBJ2-2	.	CASSARDLANTGELFF	TGTGCCAGCAGCGCTCGGGACCTCGCGAACACCGGGGAGCTGTTTTTT
TRBV28	few	TRBJ2-1	.	CASSPEPTNRQFF	TGTGCCAGCAGTCCCGAGCCTACTAATAGGCAGTTCTTC
TRBV3-1	.	TRBJ2-5	TRBD2	CASSPNGAGGSVYQGTQYF	TGTGCCAGCAGCCCGAATGGGGCGGGGGGATCCGTGTACCAAGGGACCCAGTACTTC
TRBV6-2/TRBV6-3	.	TRBJ2-2	TRBD1	CASSPRDSDTGELFF	TGTGCCAGCAGTCCCCGGGACAGTGACACCGGGGAGCTGTTTTTT
TRBV28	many	TRBJ1-3	.	CASSSIQRSGNTIYF	TGTGCCAGCAGTTCGATACAGCGCTCTGGAAACACCATATATTTT
TRBV6-5	many	TRBJ1-1	.	CASSYEGTVNTEAFF	TGTGCCAGCAGTTACGAGGGGACGGTTAACACTGAAGCTTTCTTT
TRBV12-3/TRBV12-4	.	TRBJ1-1	TRBD1	CASSSGGWAEAFF	TGTGCCAGCAGTTCAGGGGGCTGGGCTGAAGCTTTCTTT
TRBV11-2	many	TRBJ1-1	.	CASSSGRDTEAFF	TGTGCCAGCAGCTCAGGGAGGGACACTGAAGCTTTCTTT
TRBV29-1	many	TRBJ1-1	TRBD1	CSVDGGDRDLNTEAFF	TGCAGCGTTGATGGAGGGGACAGGGATCTGAACACTGAAGCTTTCTTT
TRBV3-1	few	TRBJ2-5	.	CASSQDFAGETQYF	TGTGCCAGCAGCCAAGATTTTGCGGGAGAGACCCAGTACTTC
TRBV7-9	.	TRBJ2-7	.	CASSSRLFYEQYF	TGTGCCAGCAGCTCGAGACTGTTCTACGAGCAGTACTTC
TRBV28	.	TRBJ1-3	.	CASSFLQGRGGNTIYF	TGTGCCAGCAGTTTTTTACAGGGAAGGGGAGGAAACACCATATATTTT
TRBV6-1	few	TRBJ2-7	TRBD2	CASTHGGGGPRSSYEQYF	TGTGCCAGTACACATGGGGGGGGAGGGCCGCGGAGCTCCTACGAGCAGTACTTC
TRBV27	few	TRBJ1-5	.	CASSLFTGGGQPQHF	TGTGCCAGCAGTTTATTCACTGGGGGTGGTCAGCCCCAGCATTTT
TRBV28	.	TRBJ2-3	TRBD2	CASSIAGRTDTQYF	TGTGCCAGCAGTATAGCGGGCCGCACAGATACGCAGTATTTT
TRBV28	many	TRBJ2-3	.	CASSSHPGDTQYF	TGTGCCAGCAGTTCCCACCCAGGAGATACGCAGTATTTT